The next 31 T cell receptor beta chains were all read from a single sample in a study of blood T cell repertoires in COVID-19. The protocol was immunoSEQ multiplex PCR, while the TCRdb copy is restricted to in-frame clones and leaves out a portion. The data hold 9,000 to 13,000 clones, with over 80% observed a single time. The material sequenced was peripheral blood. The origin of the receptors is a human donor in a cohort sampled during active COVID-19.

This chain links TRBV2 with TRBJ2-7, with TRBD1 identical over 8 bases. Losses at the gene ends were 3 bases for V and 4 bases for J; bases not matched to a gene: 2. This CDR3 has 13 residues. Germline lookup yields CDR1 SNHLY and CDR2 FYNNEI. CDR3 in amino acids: CASSDWTGYEQYF. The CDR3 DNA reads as TGTGCCAGCAGTGACTGGACAGGGTACGAGCAGTACTTC.

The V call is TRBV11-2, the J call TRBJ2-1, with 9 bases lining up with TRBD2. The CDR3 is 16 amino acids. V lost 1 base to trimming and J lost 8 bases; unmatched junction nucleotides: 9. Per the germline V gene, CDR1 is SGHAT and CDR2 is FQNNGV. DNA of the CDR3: TGTGCCAGCAGCTTAGTTGGCCTAGCGGGATTTGATGAGCAGTTCTTC. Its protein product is CASSLVGLAGFDEQFF.

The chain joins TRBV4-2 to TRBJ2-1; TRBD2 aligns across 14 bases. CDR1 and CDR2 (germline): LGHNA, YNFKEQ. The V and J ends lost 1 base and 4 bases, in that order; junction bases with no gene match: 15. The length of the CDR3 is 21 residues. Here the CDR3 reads CASSQGLAGGPRPLRYNEQFF. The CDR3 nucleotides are TGTGCCAGCAGCCAAGGACTAGCGGGAGGGCCAAGGCCATTGAGGTACAATGAGCAGTTCTTC.

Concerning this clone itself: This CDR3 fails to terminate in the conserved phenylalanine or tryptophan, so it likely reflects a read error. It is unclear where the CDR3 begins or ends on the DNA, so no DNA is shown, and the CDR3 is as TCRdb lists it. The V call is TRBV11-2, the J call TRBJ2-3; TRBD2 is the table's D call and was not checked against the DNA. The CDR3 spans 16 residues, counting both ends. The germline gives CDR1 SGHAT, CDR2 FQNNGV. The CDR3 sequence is CASSPLAGGPGFRAFL.

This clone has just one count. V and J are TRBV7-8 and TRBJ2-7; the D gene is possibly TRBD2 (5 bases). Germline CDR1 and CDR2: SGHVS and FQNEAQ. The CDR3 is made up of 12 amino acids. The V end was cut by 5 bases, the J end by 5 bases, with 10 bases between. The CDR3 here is CASSQIGDEQYF. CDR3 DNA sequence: TGTGCCAGCAGCCAGATCGGGGACGAGCAGTACTTC.

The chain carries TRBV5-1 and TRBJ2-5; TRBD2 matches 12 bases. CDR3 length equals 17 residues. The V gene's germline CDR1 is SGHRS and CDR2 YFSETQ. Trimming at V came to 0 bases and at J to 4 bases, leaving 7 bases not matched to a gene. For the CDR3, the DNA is TGCGCCAGCAGCTTGGGACTAGCGGGAGTAATAGGAGAGACCCAGTACTTC. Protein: CASSLGLAGVIGETQYF.

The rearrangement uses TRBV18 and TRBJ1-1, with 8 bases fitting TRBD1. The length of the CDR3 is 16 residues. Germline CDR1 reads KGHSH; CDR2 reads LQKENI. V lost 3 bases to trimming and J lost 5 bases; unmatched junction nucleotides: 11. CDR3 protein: CASSPQGAASGTEAFF. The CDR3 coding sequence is TGTGCCAGCTCACCGCAGGGGGCGGCTTCGGGTACTGAAGCTTTCTTT.

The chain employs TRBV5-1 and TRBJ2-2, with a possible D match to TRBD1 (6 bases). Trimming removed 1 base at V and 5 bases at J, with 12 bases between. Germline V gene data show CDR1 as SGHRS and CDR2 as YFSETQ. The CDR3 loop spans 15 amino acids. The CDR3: CASSLRTAETGELFF. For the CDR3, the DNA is TGCGCCAGCAGCTTGAGGACAGCTGAAACCGGGGAGCTGTTTTTT.

CDR3 nucleotides: TGTGCCAGCAGCTGGGGACTAGCGGGATTAGATACGCAGTATTTT. This translates into CASSWGLAGLDTQYF. The chain employs TRBV7-8 and TRBJ2-3; 13 positions agree with TRBD2. The germline gives CDR1 SGHVS, CDR2 FQNEAQ. Germline trimming cut 4 bases from V and 5 bases from J; bases unmatched to any gene: 3. The CDR3 runs to 15 residues.

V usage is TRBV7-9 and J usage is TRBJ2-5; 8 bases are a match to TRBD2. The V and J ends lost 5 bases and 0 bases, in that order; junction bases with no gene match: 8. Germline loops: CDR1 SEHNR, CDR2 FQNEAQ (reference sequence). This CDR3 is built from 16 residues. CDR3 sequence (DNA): TGTGCCAGCAGCGGATCCGGGACTAGGTACCAAGAGACCCAGTACTTC. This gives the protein CASSGSGTRYQETQYF. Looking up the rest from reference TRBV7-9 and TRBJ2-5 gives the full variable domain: DTGVSQNPRHKITKRGQNVTFRCDPISEHNRLYWYRQTLGQGPEFLTYFQNEAQLEKSRLLSDRFSAERPKGSFSTLEIQRTEQGDSAMYLCASSGSGTRYQETQYFGPGTRLLVL.

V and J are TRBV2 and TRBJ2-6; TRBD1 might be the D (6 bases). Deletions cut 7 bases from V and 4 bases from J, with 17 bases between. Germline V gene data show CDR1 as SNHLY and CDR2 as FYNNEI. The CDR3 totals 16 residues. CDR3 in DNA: TGTGCCAGCACGCGACAGGTCCTCATAGGGGCCAACGTCCTGACTTTC. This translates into CASTRQVLIGANVLTF.

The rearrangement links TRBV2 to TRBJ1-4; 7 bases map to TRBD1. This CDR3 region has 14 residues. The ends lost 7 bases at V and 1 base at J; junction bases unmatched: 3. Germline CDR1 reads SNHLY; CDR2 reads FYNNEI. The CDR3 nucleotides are TGTGCCAGCACTCACAGGGGAACTAATGAAAAACTGTTTTTT. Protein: CASTHRGTNEKLFF.

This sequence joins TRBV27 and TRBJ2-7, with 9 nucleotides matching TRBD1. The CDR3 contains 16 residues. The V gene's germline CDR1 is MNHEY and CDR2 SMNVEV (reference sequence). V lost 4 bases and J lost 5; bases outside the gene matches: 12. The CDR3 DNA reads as TGTGCCAGCAGTTCAACTAAACAGGGGGCGTATCACGAGCAGTACTTC. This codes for CASSSTKQGAYHEQYF.

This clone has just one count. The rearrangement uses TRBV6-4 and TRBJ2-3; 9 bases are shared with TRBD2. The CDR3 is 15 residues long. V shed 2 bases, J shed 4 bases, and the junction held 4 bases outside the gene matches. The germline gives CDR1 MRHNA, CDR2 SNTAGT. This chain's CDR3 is CASSDLLAGPDTQYF. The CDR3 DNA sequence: TGTGCCAGCAGTGACCTCCTAGCGGGACCAGATACGCAGTATTTT.

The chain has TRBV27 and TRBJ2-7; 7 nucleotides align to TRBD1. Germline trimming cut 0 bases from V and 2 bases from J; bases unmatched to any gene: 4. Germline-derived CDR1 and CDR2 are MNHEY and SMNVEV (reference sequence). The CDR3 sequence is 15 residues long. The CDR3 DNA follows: TGTGCCAGCAGTTTATCGGCGACAGGGACCTACGAGCAGTACTTC. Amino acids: CASSLSATGTYEQYF.

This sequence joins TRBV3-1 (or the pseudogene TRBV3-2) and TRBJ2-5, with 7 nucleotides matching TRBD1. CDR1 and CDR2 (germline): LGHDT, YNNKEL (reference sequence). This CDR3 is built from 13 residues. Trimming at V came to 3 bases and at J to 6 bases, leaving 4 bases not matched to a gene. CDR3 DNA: TGTGCCAGCAGCCAGTCGGGACAGAAGACCCAGTACTTC. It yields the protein CASSQSGQKTQYF.

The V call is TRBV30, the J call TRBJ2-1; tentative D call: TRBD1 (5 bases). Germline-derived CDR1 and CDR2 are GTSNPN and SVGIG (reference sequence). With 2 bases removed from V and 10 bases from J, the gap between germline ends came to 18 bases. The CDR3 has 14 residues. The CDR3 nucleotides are TGTGCCTGGAGTACGCAGGGAATCTACAGGGAGCAGTTCTTC. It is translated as CAWSTQGIYREQFF.

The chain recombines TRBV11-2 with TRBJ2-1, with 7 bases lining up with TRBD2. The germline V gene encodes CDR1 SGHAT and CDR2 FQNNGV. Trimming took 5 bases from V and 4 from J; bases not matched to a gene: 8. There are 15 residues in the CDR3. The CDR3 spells CASSRTGGGYNEQFF. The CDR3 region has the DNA TGTGCCAGCAGCCGGACTGGGGGAGGGTACAATGAGCAGTTCTTC.

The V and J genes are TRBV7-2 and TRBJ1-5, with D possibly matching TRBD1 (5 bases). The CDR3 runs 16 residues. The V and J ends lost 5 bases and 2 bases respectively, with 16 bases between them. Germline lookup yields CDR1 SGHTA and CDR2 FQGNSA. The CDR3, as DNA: TGTGCCAGCAGCGCAATTCGGGGGAAGGGCAATCAGCCCCAGCATTTT. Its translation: CASSAIRGKGNQPQHF.

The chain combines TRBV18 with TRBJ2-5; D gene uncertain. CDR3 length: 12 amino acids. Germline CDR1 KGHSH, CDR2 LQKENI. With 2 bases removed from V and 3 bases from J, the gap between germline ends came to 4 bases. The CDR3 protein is CASSPSEETQYF. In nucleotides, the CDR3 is TGTGCCAGCTCACCATCAGAAGAGACCCAGTACTTC.

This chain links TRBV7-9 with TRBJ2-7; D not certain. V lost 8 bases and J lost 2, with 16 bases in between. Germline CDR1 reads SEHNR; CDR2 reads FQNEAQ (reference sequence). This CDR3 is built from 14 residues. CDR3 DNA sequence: TGTGCCAGCGCACGGGTATCTTTCCCCTACGAGCAGTACTTC. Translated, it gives CASARVSFPYEQYF.

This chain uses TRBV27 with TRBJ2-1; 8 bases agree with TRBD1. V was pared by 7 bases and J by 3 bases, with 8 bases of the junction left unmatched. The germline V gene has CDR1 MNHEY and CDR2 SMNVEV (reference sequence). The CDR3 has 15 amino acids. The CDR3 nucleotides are TGTGCCAGCAATCCGGGACAGGTGCTCTACAATGAGCAGTTCTTC. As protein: CASNPGQVLYNEQFF.

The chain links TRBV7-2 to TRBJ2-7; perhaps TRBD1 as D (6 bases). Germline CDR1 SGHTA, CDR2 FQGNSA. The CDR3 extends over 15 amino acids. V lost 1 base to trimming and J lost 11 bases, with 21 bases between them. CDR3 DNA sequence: TGTGCCAGCAGCTTAGTAGGGGACCGACAGGACGGAAAGTACTTC. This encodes CASSLVGDRQDGKYF.

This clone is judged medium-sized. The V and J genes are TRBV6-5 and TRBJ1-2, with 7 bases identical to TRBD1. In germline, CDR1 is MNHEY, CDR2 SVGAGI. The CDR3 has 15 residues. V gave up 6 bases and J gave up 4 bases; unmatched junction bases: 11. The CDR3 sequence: CASSPATGTIYGYTF. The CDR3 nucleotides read TGTGCCAGCAGCCCGGCGACAGGGACGATCTATGGCTACACCTTC.

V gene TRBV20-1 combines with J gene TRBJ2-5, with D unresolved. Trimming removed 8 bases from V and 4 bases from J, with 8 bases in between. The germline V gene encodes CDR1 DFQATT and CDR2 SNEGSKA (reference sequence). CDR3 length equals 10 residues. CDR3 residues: CSPHGETQYF. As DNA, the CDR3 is TGCAGTCCCCACGGAGAGACCCAGTACTTC.

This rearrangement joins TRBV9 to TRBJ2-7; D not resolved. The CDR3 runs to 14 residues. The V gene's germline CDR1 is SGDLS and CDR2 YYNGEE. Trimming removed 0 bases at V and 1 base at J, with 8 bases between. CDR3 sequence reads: CASSVGGNSYEQYF. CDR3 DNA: TGTGCCAGCAGCGTAGGCGGCAATTCCTACGAGCAGTACTTC.

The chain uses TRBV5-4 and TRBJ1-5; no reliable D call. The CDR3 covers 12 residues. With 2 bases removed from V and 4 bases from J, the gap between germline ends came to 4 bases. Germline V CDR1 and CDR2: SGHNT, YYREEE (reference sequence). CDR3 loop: CASSFYNQPQHF. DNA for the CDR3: TGTGCCAGCAGCTTCTATAATCAGCCCCAGCATTTT.

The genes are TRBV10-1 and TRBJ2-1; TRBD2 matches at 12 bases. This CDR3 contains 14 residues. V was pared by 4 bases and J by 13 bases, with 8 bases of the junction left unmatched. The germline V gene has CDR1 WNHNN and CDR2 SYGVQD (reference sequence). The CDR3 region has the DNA TGCGCCAGCAGTGTGCGGACTAGCGGGGCATCTCAGTTCTTC. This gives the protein CASSVRTSGASQFF.

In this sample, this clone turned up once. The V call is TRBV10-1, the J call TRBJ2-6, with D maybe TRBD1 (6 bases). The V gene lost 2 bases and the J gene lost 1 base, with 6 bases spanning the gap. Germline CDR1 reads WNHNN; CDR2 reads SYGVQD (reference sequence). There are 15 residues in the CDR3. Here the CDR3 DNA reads TGCGCCAGCAGTGAGAGGGGGTCTGGGGCCAACGTCCTGACTTTC. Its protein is CASSERGSGANVLTF.

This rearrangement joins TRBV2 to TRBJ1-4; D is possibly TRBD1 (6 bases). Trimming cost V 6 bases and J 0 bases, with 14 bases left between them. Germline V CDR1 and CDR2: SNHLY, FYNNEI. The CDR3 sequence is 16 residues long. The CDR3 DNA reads TGTGCCAGCAGCTTGGACAGACCTACAACTAATGAAAAACTGTTTTTT. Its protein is CASSLDRPTTNEKLFF.

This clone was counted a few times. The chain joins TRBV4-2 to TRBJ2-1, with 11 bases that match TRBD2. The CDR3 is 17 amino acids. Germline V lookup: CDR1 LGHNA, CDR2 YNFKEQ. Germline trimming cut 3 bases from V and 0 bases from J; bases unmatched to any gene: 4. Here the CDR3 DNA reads TGTGCCAGCAGCCACGGACTAGCGGGCCTCTCCTACAATGAGCAGTTCTTC. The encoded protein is CASSHGLAGLSYNEQFF.